These 23 T cell receptor beta chains were sequenced from one sample in a study of blood T cell repertoires in COVID-19. TCRdb keeps only in-frame clones here, not all; method: immunoSEQ multiplex PCR. The data show 110,000 to 150,000 clones, more than 75% seen once. Sequencing used PBMCs or T cells enriched from blood (not recorded which). These receptors all come from a woman aged 50 to 60 who had recovered from COVID-19.

This clone was counted once. The V gene is TRBV28, the J gene TRBJ1-1; 10 nucleotides agree with TRBD1. This CDR3 comprises 16 residues. The germline V gene has CDR1 MDHEN and CDR2 SYDVKM. V was pared by 8 bases and J by 0 bases, with 9 bases of the junction left unmatched. The chain's CDR3 is CASPRDRGPMNTEAFF. In nucleotides, the CDR3 is TGTGCCAGCCCGCGGGACAGGGGTCCCATGAACACTGAAGCTTTCTTT.

J is TRBJ1-5 and V is TRBV19, with D hard to call. The germline V and J ends were trimmed by 6 bases and 1 base, with 7 bases remaining between them. There are 13 residues in the CDR3. Germline values: CDR1 LNHDA, CDR2 SQIVND (reference sequence). CDR3 bases: TGTGCCAGTAGGGGCGAAAGCAATCAGCCCCAGCATTTT. Its protein is CASRGESNQPQHF.

The chain uses TRBV11-2 and TRBJ2-3; D is unclear. There are 13 residues in the CDR3. V shed 0 bases and J shed 3 bases, with 4 bases lying between them. In germline, CDR1 is SGHAT, CDR2 FQNNGV. Here the CDR3 DNA reads TGTGCCAGCAGCTTAGATCTTACAGATACGCAGTATTTT. It is translated as CASSLDLTDTQYF.

The gene calls are TRBV5-1 and TRBJ1-6; 7 bases fit TRBD1. With V trimmed by 0 bases and J by 8 bases, 5 bases remained unmatched. CDR1 and CDR2 (germline): SGHRS, YFSETQ. The CDR3 spans 15 residues. The CDR3 nucleotides read TGCGCCAGCAGCTTGGGTACAGGGGCTGATTCACCCCTCCACTTT. Translation: CASSLGTGADSPLHF.

This clone was seen a handful of times. This chain connects TRBV5-5 to TRBJ1-1, with 7 nucleotides matching TRBD1. This CDR3 is built from 16 residues. In germline, CDR1 is SGHKS, CDR2 YYEKEE (reference sequence). V gave up 1 base and J gave up 4 bases; unmatched junction bases: 10. The CDR3 region is CASSLSTGSESTEAFF. The CDR3 DNA is TGTGCCAGCAGCTTGTCGACAGGGAGTGAGAGCACTGAAGCTTTCTTT.

The CDR3 DNA reads as TGTGCCAGCAGACGAGCGGGACTCATGAACACTGAAGCTTTCTTT. Encoded protein: CASRRAGLMNTEAFF. This chain connects TRBV7-9 to TRBJ1-1; maybe TRBD1 (5 bases). Trimming took 6 bases from V and 0 from J, leaving 14 bases between them. This CDR3 comprises 15 residues. In germline, CDR1 is SEHNR, CDR2 FQNEAQ (reference sequence). Variable domain in full (rest from reference TRBV7-9 and TRBJ1-1): DTGVSQNPRHKITKRGQNVTFRCDPISEHNRLYWYRQTLGQGPEFLTYFQNEAQLEKSRLLSDRFSAERPKGSFSTLEIQRTEQGDSAMYLCASRRAGLMNTEAFFGQGTRLTVV.

The CDR3 bases are TGTGCCAGCAGCTTTCCCGGAGGGGACTACGAGCAGTACTTC. This encodes CASSFPGGDYEQYF. The rearrangement joins TRBV7-9 to TRBJ2-7, with D possibly matching TRBD2 (6 bases). Per the germline V gene, CDR1 is SEHNR and CDR2 is FQNEAQ (reference sequence). V was cut by 3 bases and J by 3 bases, with 12 bases left in between. The CDR3 consists of 14 residues.

The chain combines TRBV5-5 with TRBJ2-3; unclear D gene. This CDR3 spans 14 amino acids. The germline CDR1 and CDR2 sequences are SGHKS and YYEKEE (reference sequence). The V end lost 0 bases, the J end lost 2 bases, and 7 bases lay between the germline ends. The CDR3 DNA follows: TGTGCCAGCAGCTTGGTACAGCTCACAGATACGCAGTATTTT. Translation gives CASSLVQLTDTQYF. Combining the CDR3 with reference TRBV5-5 and TRBJ2-3 gives the whole variable domain DAGVTQSPTHLIKTRGQQVTLRCSPISGHKSVSWYQQVLGQGPQFIFQYYEKEERGRGNFPDRFSARQFPNYSSELNVNALLLGDSALYLCASSLVQLTDTQYFGPGTRLTVL.

This sequence joins TRBV3-1 (or the pseudogene TRBV3-2) and TRBJ2-7; 7 bases fit TRBD2. CDR3 length equals 11 residues. Germline V CDR1 and CDR2: LGHDT, YNNKEL (reference sequence). Trimming at V came to 5 bases and at J to 12 bases, leaving 7 bases not matched to a gene. Here the CDR3 reads CASSEAGVLYF. The DNA for the CDR3 is TGTGCCAGCAGCGAGGCGGGGGTACTGTACTTC.

CDR3 in amino acids: CASRSTGDQPQHF. As DNA, the CDR3 is TGTGCCAGCAGGTCGACAGGGGATCAGCCCCAGCATTTT. The chain joins TRBV7-2 to TRBJ1-5, with 8 positions matching TRBD1. V dropped 6 bases and J dropped 5; count of bases not matched to a gene: 3. From germline, CDR1 is SGHTA and CDR2 FQGNSA. This CDR3 is built from 13 residues.

The rearrangement links TRBV9 to TRBJ2-5; 7 positions agree with TRBD1. This CDR3 has 15 amino acids. The V gene's germline CDR1 is SGDLS and CDR2 YYNGEE. The V and J ends lost 4 bases and 5 bases, in that order; junction bases with no gene match: 11. This CDR3 is CASSPRTGLGETQYF. CDR3 in DNA: TGTGCCAGCAGCCCTCGGACAGGCCTCGGGGAGACCCAGTACTTC. The full variable domain, its missing parts supplied by reference TRBV9 and TRBJ2-5, is DSGVTQTPKHLITATGQRVTLRCSPRSGDLSVYWYQQSLDQGLQFLIQYYNGEERAKGNILERFSAQQFPDLHSELNLSSLELGDSALYFCASSPRTGLGETQYFGPGTRLLVL.

This clone was seen a handful of times. The chain couples TRBV18 to TRBJ1-1; 10 nucleotides line up with TRBD1. J gave up 5 bases and V 5 bases, and 5 bases lay outside the gene matches. In germline, CDR1 is KGHSH, CDR2 LQKENI. The CDR3 is 14 amino acids. As DNA, the CDR3 is TGTGCCAGCTCAAGACAGGGGGCACGGACTGAAGCTTTCTTT. Protein: CASSRQGARTEAFF.

CDR3 sequence: CASSQAPGAGAGYTF. Written as DNA, the CDR3 is TGCGCCAGCAGCCAGGCCCCAGGGGCCGGTGCTGGCTACACCTTC. The genes are TRBV4-1 and TRBJ1-2, with D possibly being TRBD1 (6 bases). V was pared by 3 bases and J by 7 bases, with 18 bases between. The CDR3 sequence is 15 residues long. Germline V gene data show CDR1 as MGHRA and CDR2 as YSYEKL.

CDR3 amino acids: CASSQDLVDGVYNEQFF. DNA for the CDR3: TGCGCCAGCAGCCAAGATCTAGTTGACGGGGTCTACAATGAGCAGTTCTTC. V usage is TRBV4-1 and J usage is TRBJ2-1, with a weak D call TRBD2 (5 bases). There are 17 residues in the CDR3. V was pared by 0 bases and J by 3 bases, with 15 bases between. Per the germline V gene, CDR1 is MGHRA and CDR2 is YSYEKL.

V gene TRBV4-1 combines with J gene TRBJ2-1, with 15 bases identical to TRBD2. With V trimmed by 3 bases and J by 0 bases, 9 bases remained unmatched. The CDR3 consists of 20 residues. CDR1 and CDR2 (germline): MGHRA, YSYEKL. CDR3 residues: CASSQLGLAGGLSSYNEQFF. The CDR3 DNA follows: TGCGCCAGCAGCCAGTTGGGACTAGCGGGGGGCCTTAGCTCCTACAATGAGCAGTTCTTC.

This clone was counted a single time. V is TRBV11-2 and J is TRBJ2-3; 9 positions match TRBD2. Germline V gene lookup returns CDR1 SGHAT and CDR2 FQNNGV. The CDR3 contains 18 residues. V was clipped by 5 bases and J by 0 bases; unmatched bases: 12. The CDR3 loop reads CASSASVSSGESTDTQYF. CDR3 DNA: TGTGCCAGCAGCGCCTCCGTCTCTAGCGGGGAAAGCACAGATACGCAGTATTTT.

The chain carries TRBV27 and TRBJ1-2; TRBD1 is a possible D gene (5 bases). The CDR3 has 15 amino acids. Germline V gene lookup returns CDR1 MNHEY and CDR2 SMNVEV (reference sequence). Trimming stripped 5 bases from V and 3 bases from J, with 16 bases between. CDR3 in amino acids: CASSPSLQGYYGYTF. Here the CDR3 DNA reads TGTGCCAGCAGTCCATCGCTTCAGGGATACTATGGCTACACCTTC.

This chain connects TRBV3-1 (or the pseudogene TRBV3-2) to TRBJ2-5; D is possibly TRBD2 (5 bases). Germline V gene data show CDR1 as LGHDT and CDR2 as YNNKEL (reference sequence). V was shortened by 1 base and J by 5 bases, with 14 bases between the two germline ends. The CDR3 totals 15 residues. In DNA, the CDR3 is TGTGCCAGCAGCCAAGGGTCACTAGTCTCGGAGACCCAGTACTTC. Translated, it gives CASSQGSLVSETQYF.

The genes are TRBV5-4 and TRBJ2-7, with TRBD2 as a possible D gene (6 bases). Per the germline V gene, CDR1 is SGHNT and CDR2 is YYREEE (reference sequence). Trimming stripped 1 base from V and 6 bases from J, with 11 bases between. CDR3 size: 13 residues. The CDR3 reads CASSLPSGREQYF. CDR3 sequence (DNA): TGTGCCAGCAGCTTGCCCAGCGGGCGCGAGCAGTACTTC.

This chain links TRBV10-1 with TRBJ2-2, with D uncertain. Trimming left V 4 bases short and J 6 bases short, with 9 bases between. This CDR3 comprises 13 residues. Per the germline V gene, CDR1 is WNHNN and CDR2 is SYGVQD (reference sequence). The CDR3 DNA is TGCGCCAGCAGTGTAGTTTCCCCCGGGGAGCTGTTTTTT. Its translation: CASSVVSPGELFF.

The chain carries TRBV15 and TRBJ1-5; 7 bases line up with TRBD1. This CDR3 is 15 amino acids long. Per germline, CDR1 LNHNV and CDR2 YYDKDF (reference sequence). J lost 7 bases, V lost 4 bases, and 10 bases had no gene match. The CDR3 loop is CATSNYDRDGQPQHF. CDR3 nucleotides: TGTGCCACCAGCAACTATGACAGGGACGGACAGCCCCAGCATTTT.

This chain joins TRBV7-6 and TRBJ1-6, with 11 bases lining up with TRBD1. The CDR3 is made up of 20 amino acids. The V and J ends lost 4 bases and 4 bases, in that order; junction bases with no gene match: 15. Germline CDR1 and CDR2: SGHVS and FNYEAQ. The CDR3 bases are TGTGCCAGCAGCTCTTCTACCTGGGACAGGGGGATGGATTATAATTCACCCCTCCACTTT. It specifies CASSSSTWDRGMDYNSPLHF.

V gene TRBV10-3 combines with J gene TRBJ1-1; 9 positions match TRBD1. Germline values: CDR1 ENHRY, CDR2 SYGVKD. The V and J ends lost 2 bases and 1 base, in that order; junction bases with no gene match: 5. The CDR3 is 16 amino acids. CDR3 amino acids: CAISEGTGWGNTEAFF. CDR3 in DNA: TGTGCCATCAGTGAGGGGACAGGGTGGGGGAACACTGAAGCTTTCTTT.